The rows below give T cell receptor beta chains drawn from one sample of a study of persistence of HIV-infected CD4 T cells. Repertoires were generated with immunoSEQ multiplex PCR, while TCRdb's copy carries only in-frame clones and drops some. This sample has 40,000 to 45,000 clones, with 91% found just once. These TCRs are of unknown antigen specificity. This material consisted of CD4+ T cells sorted from PBMCs after approximately 20-hour stimulation, taken from a patient who received antiretroviral therapy. These receptors all stem from an adult man with HIV who was CMV-seropositive. Both conserved end residues are part of each CDR3.

v_call: TRBV7-9; cdr3_aa: CASSLEASPSGYTF
v_call: TRBV18; cdr3_aa: CASTQGVGEAFF
v_call: TRBV18; cdr3_aa: CASSPGLDGYGYTF
v_call: TRBV6-5; cdr3_aa: CASGKYEQYF
v_call: TRBV2; cdr3_aa: CATETGSAKNIQYF
v_call: TRBV13; cdr3_aa: CASSLGPDTQYF
v_call: TRBV9; cdr3_aa: CASSVEWTGGSPLHF
v_call: TRBV15; cdr3_aa: CATSRVGTDSPLHF
v_call: TRBV4-2; cdr3_aa: CASSQGFPQSYEQYF
v_call: TRBV6-2/TRBV6-3; cdr3_aa: CASSLIGQETQYF
v_call: TRBV24-1; cdr3_aa: CATAGTEAYEQYF
v_call: TRBV28; cdr3_aa: CASRERGTARTGNTIYF
v_call: TRBV7-9; cdr3_aa: CASSLGREQYF
v_call: TRBV19; cdr3_aa: CASIPQTGGNYGYTF
v_call: TRBV7-9; cdr3_aa: CASSPGDRNTGELFF
v_call: TRBV12-5; cdr3_aa: CASGSRGQASGANVLTF
v_call: TRBV5-1; cdr3_aa: CASSPAPGIPYEQYF
v_call: TRBV28; cdr3_aa: CASSLRQGAHEKLFF
v_call: TRBV5-5; cdr3_aa: CASSPTGNTEAFF
v_call: TRBV5-4; cdr3_aa: CASSFPGGSTQYF
v_call: TRBV6-1; cdr3_aa: CASSESPGYTEAFF
v_call: TRBV18; cdr3_aa: CASSQSQSISGNTIYF
v_call: TRBV14; cdr3_aa: CASSKVEKDTVSYEQYF
v_call: TRBV19; cdr3_aa: CASRGENRVTGELFF
v_call: TRBV19; cdr3_aa: CASRGDRVRNEKLFF
v_call: TRBV6-5; cdr3_aa: CASSSTGSTEAFF
v_call: TRBV7-2; cdr3_aa: CASSLAGLAVAKNIQYF
v_call: TRBV5-1; cdr3_aa: CASSFSGTDQETQYF
v_call: TRBV7-3; cdr3_aa: CASSDTGGAGDNEQFF
v_call: TRBV2; cdr3_aa: CASGGDVTLSNQPQHF
v_call: TRBV2; cdr3_aa: CASSVTNQPQHF
v_call: TRBV19; cdr3_aa: CASSTGASYEQYF
v_call: TRBV7-8; cdr3_aa: CASSFDSIYEQYF
v_call: TRBV6-4; cdr3_aa: CASSLAGKYNEQFF
v_call: TRBV9; cdr3_aa: CASSVRDSLSSGNTIYF
v_call: TRBV18; cdr3_aa: CASSLLAERTDTQYF
v_call: TRBV3-1/TRBV3-2; cdr3_aa: CASSQGQENTEAFF
v_call: TRBV4-1; cdr3_aa: CASSRIKNKDTGELFF
v_call: TRBV2; cdr3_aa: CASLIGQGSYGYTF
v_call: TRBV12-3/TRBV12-4; cdr3_aa: CASSFSGRDGYTF
v_call: TRBV10-1; cdr3_aa: CASSRRGSYEQYF
v_call: TRBV11-1; cdr3_aa: CASRLGGAGELFF
v_call: TRBV11-2; cdr3_aa: CASSYRGANTGELFF
v_call: TRBV11-2; cdr3_aa: CASSLGYYTQYF